This T cell receptor beta chain stems from a study of blood T cell repertoires in COVID-19. Turning to the study itself: Donors in the United States, Italy and Spain gave samples during acute or convalescent COVID-19. Nucleic acid was either cDNA or gDNA, and it came from T cells, B-cell-depleted T cells, or PBMCs.

Germline-derived CDR1 and CDR2 are SGHTS and YDEGEE. The CDR3 length is 14 residues. The V and J ends lost 0 bases and 9 bases respectively, with 16 bases between them. Only in-frame clones appear in the TCRdb table, and some are missing; sequencing was by immunoSEQ multiplex PCR. This sample has tens of thousands of clones, with roughly four fifths found just once. The origin of this receptor is a human donor in a cohort sampled during active COVID-19. Sequencing input: peripheral blood. The chain couples TRBV5-8 to TRBJ2-7; D may be TRBD2 (6 bases). The CDR3 region has the DNA TGTGCCAGCAGCTTGGCCGCCCTTATGGGAGGGCAGTACTTC. Translation: CASSLAALMGGQYF.